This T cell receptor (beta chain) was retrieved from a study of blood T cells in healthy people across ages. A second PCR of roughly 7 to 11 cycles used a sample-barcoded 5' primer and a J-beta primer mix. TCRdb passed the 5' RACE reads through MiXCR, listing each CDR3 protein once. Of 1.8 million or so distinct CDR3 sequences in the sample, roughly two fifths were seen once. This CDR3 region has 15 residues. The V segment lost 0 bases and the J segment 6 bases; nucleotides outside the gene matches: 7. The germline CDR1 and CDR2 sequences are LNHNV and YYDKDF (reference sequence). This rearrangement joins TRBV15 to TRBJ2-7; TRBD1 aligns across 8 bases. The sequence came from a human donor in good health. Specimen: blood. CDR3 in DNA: TGTGCCACCAGCAGAGATCTCGCAGGGGGCGGCGAGCAGTACTTC. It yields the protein CATSRDLAGGGEQYF.